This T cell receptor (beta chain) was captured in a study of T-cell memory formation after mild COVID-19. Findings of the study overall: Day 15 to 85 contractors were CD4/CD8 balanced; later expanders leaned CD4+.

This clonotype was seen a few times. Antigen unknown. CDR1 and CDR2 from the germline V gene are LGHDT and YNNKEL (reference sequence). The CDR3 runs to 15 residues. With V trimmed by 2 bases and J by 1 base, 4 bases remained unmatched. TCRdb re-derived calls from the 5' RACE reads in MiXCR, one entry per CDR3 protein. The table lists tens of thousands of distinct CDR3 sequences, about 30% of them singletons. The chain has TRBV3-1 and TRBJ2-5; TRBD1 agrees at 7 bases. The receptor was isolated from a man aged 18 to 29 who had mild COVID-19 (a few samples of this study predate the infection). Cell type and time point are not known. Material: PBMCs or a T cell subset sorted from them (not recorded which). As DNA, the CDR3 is TGTGCCAGCAGCCAAACAGGGGACCTCCAAGAGACCCAGTACTTC. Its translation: CASSQTGDLQETQYF.